The T cell receptor (beta chain) under discussion was sequenced for a study of CD8 T cells in ankylosing spondylitis. Study results and caveats: Relatively scarce in peripheral blood, disease-linked clones were CD8+. Typical of ankylosing spondylitis blood, it appeared, was a TCR beta motif of seven to nine highly homologous variants.

This clonotype was seen only a few times. Its antigen is currently unknown. This CDR3 is built from 13 residues. The ends were cut back, 0 bases at V and 4 bases at J, with 7 bases in the middle. Germline V CDR1 and CDR2: GTSNPN, SVGIG (reference sequence). Quantitative 5'-RACE with molecular barcodes produced the TCR beta libraries. TCRdb called the 5' RACE reads again in MiXCR, with one record for every CDR3 protein. This table holds approximately 90,000 distinct CDR3 sequences, roughly 8.7% found once. The chain has TRBV30 and TRBJ2-1, with D possibly matching TRBD2 (5 bases). The specimen sequenced was blood, either unsorted or a sorted T cell fraction (not recorded which). The receptor comes from a male donor with ankylosing spondylitis or in good health (not recorded which). The CDR3 reads CAWSVAVYNEQFF. The DNA of the CDR3 is TGTGCCTGGAGTGTAGCGGTTTACAATGAGCAGTTCTTC.